The clone carrying this T cell receptor beta chain was counted a single time. This specimen comes from a study of T cells in Graves' hyperthyroidism and ophthalmopathy. Amplification yielded TCR beta CDR3 regions, with RNA transcripts as the source. When the TCR CDR3 underwent first-round RT-PCR, the HTBI primer set was used. TCRdb fed the multiplex PCR reads into MiXCR, producing one record per CDR3 protein. The data show over 650,000 distinct CDR3 sequences, just under 45% seen once. CDR1 LNHDA and CDR2 SQIVND come from the germline V gene (reference sequence). Trimming removed 9 bases from V and 3 bases from J, with 27 bases in between. This CDR3 is 17 amino acids long. Each diagnosis was grounded in clinical symptoms, serum thyroxine and TRAb, thyroid ultrasound, and orbital computed tomography.

This clonotype originated in an adult man with Graves' disease, either hyperthyroidism or ophthalmopathy (not recorded which). The specimen sequenced was peripheral blood or thyroid tissue (not recorded which). The V call is TRBV19, the J call TRBJ2-7; D is ambiguous. The CDR3 DNA follows: TGTGCCAGCAGTTACTCTGTCAGCCTCTCGAAAGTCTACGAGCAGTACTTC. Amino acids: CASSYSVSLSKVYEQYF.